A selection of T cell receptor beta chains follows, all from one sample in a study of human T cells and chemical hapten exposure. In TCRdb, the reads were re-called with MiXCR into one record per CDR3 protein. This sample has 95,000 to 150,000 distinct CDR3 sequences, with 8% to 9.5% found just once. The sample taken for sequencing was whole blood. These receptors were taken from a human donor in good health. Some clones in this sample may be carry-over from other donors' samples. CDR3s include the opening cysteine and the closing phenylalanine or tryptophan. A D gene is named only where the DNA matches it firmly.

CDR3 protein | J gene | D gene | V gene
CASSGHRQKPNNSPLHF | TRBJ1-6 | NA | TRBV7-8
CSVAPTGNQPQHF | TRBJ1-5 | TRBD1 | TRBV29-1
CASSQSRDRIYEQYF | TRBJ2-7 | NA | TRBV4-1
CSVMTGGTDTQYF | TRBJ2-3 | NA | TRBV29-1
CASSALGQADEQFF | TRBJ2-1 | TRBD1 | TRBV25-1
CASTSTGVTYEQYF | TRBJ2-7 | TRBD1 | TRBV12-3/TRBV12-4
CASSYYRDRGYNSPLHF | TRBJ1-6 | TRBD1 | TRBV6-2/TRBV6-3
CASSPGTGSLLHF | TRBJ1-6 | TRBD1 | TRBV7-9
CASSLKGSSAYNEQFF | TRBJ2-1 | NA | TRBV7-3
CAISERAGETDNEQFF | TRBJ2-1 | TRBD2 | TRBV10-3
CASSQDRQGAAGGNTIYF | TRBJ1-3 | TRBD1 | TRBV4-1
CASTDRGRGGNQPQHF | TRBJ1-5 | TRBD1 | TRBV6-6
CASSLGPKTQYF | TRBJ2-5 | NA | TRBV7-9
CATSEGLAGEGTDTQYF | TRBJ2-3 | TRBD2 | TRBV24-1
CSAPTSLGRPETQYF | TRBJ2-5 | NA | TRBV20-1
CASSLLGLDTGELFF | TRBJ2-2 | TRBD2 | TRBV5-1
CASSLEASGRTDTQYF | TRBJ2-3 | TRBD2 | TRBV13
CASSSGAQNTEAFF | TRBJ1-1 | NA | TRBV7-2
CASSIRQGSDTQYF | TRBJ2-3 | TRBD1 | TRBV7-7
CASSLDYEGWNEQFF | TRBJ2-1 | NA | TRBV7-6
CASREGVNTEAFF | TRBJ1-1 | NA | TRBV6-1
CASSFRVSYNSPLHF | TRBJ1-6 | NA | TRBV12-3/TRBV12-4
CASSQEDGAEKLFF | TRBJ1-4 | NA | TRBV4-3
CASKAQPDNEQFF | TRBJ2-1 | NA | TRBV6-6